The 11 T cell receptor beta chains in this list originate from one sample, sequenced in a study of T cell repertoires in cytomegalovirus infection. TCRdb reprocessed the reads with MiXCR, giving one entry per CDR3 protein. The data hold just under 300,000 distinct CDR3 sequences, with around 9.6% observed a single time. Sequenced: PBMCs. The receptor source for this set is a human donor in good health (CMV status not recorded). Some clones in this sample may be carry-over from other donors' samples.

In this sample, this clonotype turned up many times. The V call is TRBV12-3 or TRBV12-4, the J call TRBJ2-5; TRBD1 aligns across 9 bases. The CDR3 runs 15 residues. V lost 1 base to trimming and J lost 5 bases; unmatched junction nucleotides: 5. CDR3: CASSLDTGGWETQYF. The DNA of the CDR3 is TGTGCCAGCAGTTTAGACACAGGGGGCTGGGAGACCCAGTACTTC.

This clonotype was counted ten times or more. V is TRBV7-9 and J is TRBJ2-7; D assignment may be TRBD1 or TRBD2 (5 bases each). The CDR3 sequence is 17 residues long. V was trimmed by 1 base and J by 3 bases, leaving 19 bases between them. Per the germline V gene, CDR1 is SEHNR and CDR2 is FQNEAQ (reference sequence). This chain's CDR3 is CASSLGRALDTIYEQYV. The CDR3 nucleotides are TGTGCCAGCAGCTTAGGGCGGGCCTTGGACACGATCTACGAGCAGTACGTC.

This clonotype has more than one count but fewer than ten. J is TRBJ2-2 and V is TRBV20-1, with no clear D. The CDR3 is 13 amino acids. V lost 7 bases, J lost 1 base, and 10 bases lay in between. Germline CDR1 and CDR2: DFQATT and SNEGSKA (reference sequence). Here the CDR3 reads CSGRFGNTGELFF. The CDR3 DNA follows: TGCAGTGGCCGATTCGGGAACACCGGGGAGCTGTTTTTT.

This clonotype was detected only a few times. This chain uses TRBV28 with TRBJ2-5; possibly TRBD1 for D (5 bases). The CDR3 has 13 amino acids. CDR1 is MDHEN, CDR2 SYDVKM, per germline. Trimming took off 6 bases at V and 0 bases at J, with 8 bases between the two ends. This chain's CDR3 is CASRQTDQETQYF. As DNA, the CDR3 is TGTGCCAGCAGGCAGACAGACCAAGAGACCCAGTACTTC.

The sample holds many counts of this clonotype. The rearrangement uses TRBV4-2 and TRBJ1-4, with TRBD1 matching over 8 bases. Germline V gene lookup returns CDR1 LGHNA and CDR2 YNFKEQ. The CDR3 has 17 residues. V lost 0 bases and J lost 8; bases outside the gene matches: 11. CDR3 in DNA: TGTGCCAGCAGCCAAGATCCGAATAATAGACAGGGGGAAAAACTGTTTTTT. Translated, it gives CASSQDPNNRQGEKLFF.

The table lists this clonotype with many counts. The chain joins TRBV14 to TRBJ1-2, with D tentatively TRBD1 (6 bases). Trimming took 4 bases from V and 4 from J, leaving 13 bases between them. The CDR3 totals 14 residues. Germline CDR1 and CDR2: SGHDN and FVKESK. In nucleotides, the CDR3 is TGTGCCAGCAGCCTCCAGGGGATCCCCTATGGCTACACCTTC. The encoded protein is CASSLQGIPYGYTF.

The chain has TRBV11-1 and TRBJ2-1; 7 bases are shared with TRBD2. The V segment lost 0 bases and the J segment 10 bases; nucleotides outside the gene matches: 3. The length of the CDR3 is 13 residues. Per the germline V gene, CDR1 is SGHAT and CDR2 is FQDESV (reference sequence). CDR3 in amino acids: CASSLAELAEQFF. The CDR3, as DNA: TGTGCCAGCAGCTTAGCGGAACTAGCGGAGCAGTTCTTC.

This clonotype occurred a few times. The rearrangement links TRBV20-1 to TRBJ2-7; either TRBD1 or TRBD2 may supply D (6 bases each). Trimming stripped 0 bases from V and 7 bases from J, with 13 bases between. From germline, CDR1 is DFQATT and CDR2 SNEGSKA (reference sequence). The CDR3 extends over 13 amino acids. In nucleotides, the CDR3 is TGCAGTGCTAGAGATCAACCGGGGGCAGAGCAGTACGTC. This translates into CSARDQPGAEQYV.

The V and J genes are TRBV19 and TRBJ1-1; tentative D call: TRBD1 (5 bases). Germline CDR1 LNHDA, CDR2 SQIVND (reference sequence). This CDR3 has 14 amino acids. Trimming stripped 3 bases from V and 7 bases from J, with 15 bases between. CDR3 protein: CASSMVRAKGEAFF. Here the CDR3 DNA reads TGTGCCAGTAGTATGGTCAGGGCTAAAGGTGAAGCTTTCTTT.

A few counts support this clonotype. The chain has TRBV4-1 and TRBJ2-1; D may be TRBD1 or TRBD2 (7 bases each). The CDR3 sequence is 15 residues long. Germline-derived CDR1 and CDR2 are MGHRA and YSYEKL. Trimming left V 3 bases short and J 4 bases short, with 13 bases between. Written as DNA, the CDR3 is TGCGCCAGCAGCCATCCAGGGGGGGGGTACAATGAGCAGTTCTTC. Protein product: CASSHPGGGYNEQFF.

This clonotype was detected many times. This chain uses TRBV7-9 with TRBJ2-1; the D is unclear. The germline V and J ends were trimmed by 7 bases and 6 bases, with 7 bases remaining between them. The CDR3 is 11 residues long. The germline gives CDR1 SEHNR, CDR2 FQNEAQ (reference sequence). CDR3 sequence reads: CASTAGNEQFF. CDR3 DNA: TGTGCCAGCACCGCAGGCAATGAGCAGTTCTTC.